A selection of T cell receptor beta chains follows, all from one sample in a study of blood T cell repertoires in COVID-19. Only in-frame clones appear in the TCRdb table, and some are missing; sequencing was by immunoSEQ multiplex PCR. The sample has roughly 66,000 clones; approximately 92% are singletons. The material sequenced was peripheral blood. The receptors derive from a human donor with active COVID-19. The donor label of this sample is uncertain. The conserved cysteine and the conserved F or W are not part of the CDR3 here. Each record gives: V gene, J gene, CDR3 protein.

TRBV11-3,TRBJ2-7,ASSSTGNSYEQY
TRBV6-5,TRBJ1-4,ASGTTGDNEKLF
TRBV27,TRBJ2-7,ASSRVSGTYEQY
TRBV12-3/TRBV12-4,TRBJ2-1,ASSFNRVQF
TRBV5-8,TRBJ1-4,ASSLRGDEKLF
TRBV27,TRBJ2-3,ASSWGLLGSTDTQY
TRBV7-9,TRBJ2-5,ASSLGTQETQY
TRBV29-1,TRBJ2-1,SAGDRSYNEQF
TRBV19,TRBJ1-4,ASKPLRWQGGEKLF
TRBV5-6,TRBJ2-1,ASSSYGTGGSYNEQF
TRBV9,TRBJ2-2,ASSVALAGGRTGELF
TRBV29-1,TRBJ2-1,SGESSYNEQF
TRBV11-3,TRBJ2-1,ASSPTSYSSYNEQF
TRBV18,TRBJ2-1,ASSPGTSGNQF
TRBV24-1,TRBJ2-1,ATSETSGRLLSYNEQF
TRBV15,TRBJ2-2,ATSRDAGTIAGELF
TRBV4-1,TRBJ1-1,ASSQESLGLQGNTEAF
TRBV19,TRBJ2-7,ASSIDRYEQY
TRBV29-1,TRBJ1-1,SARPTGGTEAF
TRBV6-1,TRBJ2-7,ASSERTGGAYEQY
TRBV7-8,TRBJ2-3,ASSFASGLAVTDTQY
TRBV2,TRBJ1-2,ASRGTGTYGYT
TRBV27,TRBJ2-1,ASSSPSGTSGPQSSYNEQF
TRBV7-8,TRBJ2-5,ASSTTLTSGEETQY
TRBV29-1,TRBJ2-1,SVDRQISNEQF
TRBV5-4,TRBJ1-5,ASSAGGGQPQH
TRBV6-5,TRBJ2-7,ASTRAGVGHEQY
TRBV19,TRBJ1-6,ASSFSGNSPLH
TRBV11-2,TRBJ2-1,ASSLVTSGYYNEQF
TRBV7-8,TRBJ1-1,ASSPRPVQGAF
TRBV11-3,TRBJ2-1,ASSQTTRAYNEQF
TRBV7-9,TRBJ2-3,ASSAGLAGATDTQY
TRBV7-8,TRBJ2-2,ASSLAGGQGTGELF
TRBV4-3,TRBJ2-3,ASSQDRRSYTDTQY
TRBV7-9,TRBJ2-5,ASSPSGLQETQY
TRBV18,TRBJ2-7,ASARTGGIYEQY
TRBV2,TRBJ2-3,ASSPARTRGDTQY
TRBV19,TRBJ1-5,ASGFRETNQPQH
TRBV28,TRBJ2-6,ASSLPTGGAGANVLT
TRBV19,TRBJ1-5,ASIGRQGFGQPQH
TRBV20-1,TRBJ2-3,SASSSSGVTDTQY
TRBV28,TRBJ2-7,ASRLRGRSGEQY
TRBV24-1,TRBJ1-2,ATSEGGNTGGAGYT
TRBV6-2/TRBV6-3,TRBJ1-2,ASSIKGALKGYT
TRBV2,TRBJ1-1,ASQETGRFGEAF
TRBV5-1,TRBJ1-1,ASSPDRVNTEAF
TRBV10-2,TRBJ2-3,ASSDLTDTQY
TRBV10-2,TRBJ1-4,ASSELPGTGEKLF
TRBV11-3,TRBJ2-7,ASSPRDSAYEQY